The 20 T cell receptor beta chains below were found in one sample sequenced in a study of blood T cell repertoires in COVID-19. The method was immunoSEQ multiplex PCR; TCRdb's version includes in-frame clones alone and lacks a portion of them. Of roughly 52,000 clones in the sample, approximately 87% were seen once. Sequenced: peripheral blood. These TCRs come from a man aged 50 to 59 with acute or convalescent COVID-19.

The genes are TRBV11-2 and TRBJ1-2, with 7 bases fitting TRBD1. The CDR3 spans 13 residues. Losses at the gene ends were 5 bases for V and 8 bases for J; bases not matched to a gene: 8. CDR1 is SGHAT and CDR2 is FQNNGV in the germline V gene. This CDR3 reads CASSPRQGGGYTF. CDR3 DNA sequence: TGTGCCAGCAGCCCCCGACAGGGCGGGGGCTACACCTTC.

The gene calls are TRBV14 and TRBJ2-3; 13 positions match TRBD2. CDR1 and CDR2 from the germline V gene are SGHDN and FVKESK. The CDR3 has 16 amino acids. The V segment lost 4 bases and the J segment 1 base; nucleotides outside the gene matches: 2. Here the CDR3 DNA reads TGTGCCAGCAGCCCACTAGCGGGAGGGGGCACAGATACGCAGTATTTT. Translation: CASSPLAGGGTDTQYF.

This clone was found a few times. The genes are TRBV3-1 (or the pseudogene TRBV3-2) and TRBJ2-2; TRBD1 matches at 8 bases. V dropped 1 base and J dropped 6; count of bases not matched to a gene: 7. This CDR3 has 16 amino acids. The germline V gene has CDR1 LGHDT and CDR2 YNNKEL (reference sequence). The CDR3 spells CASSQGGWTGPGELFF. CDR3 DNA: TGTGCCAGCAGCCAAGGGGGCTGGACAGGGCCCGGGGAGCTGTTTTTT.

This chain uses TRBV5-1 with TRBJ1-4; 8 nucleotides align to TRBD1. The CDR3 runs to 14 residues. Germline V lookup: CDR1 SGHRS, CDR2 YFSETQ. The V segment lost 0 bases and the J segment 8 bases; nucleotides outside the gene matches: 3. In DNA form, the CDR3 reads TGCGCCAGCAGCTTGGGGACAGGGAACGAAAAACTGTTTTTT. This codes for CASSLGTGNEKLFF.

The chain has TRBV6-5 and TRBJ1-1, with a weak D call TRBD1 (6 bases). This CDR3 comprises 15 residues. V gave up 4 bases and J gave up 5 bases, with 17 bases separating them. CDR1 is MNHEY and CDR2 is SVGAGI in the germline V gene. The CDR3 coding sequence is TGTGCCAGCAGTTCTCGCGCGGGGGGCTGGACTGAAGCTTTCTTT. Translating it yields CASSSRAGGWTEAFF.

A remark on this clone: A read error may account for a junction end that differs from germline. The chain couples TRBV28 to TRBJ1-4; 9 positions match TRBD1. Germline lookup yields CDR1 MDHEN and CDR2 SYDVKM. The CDR3 extends over 12 amino acids. CDR3 sequence (DNA): TGTGCCAGCAGCGCTCCGGACAGGGGCTGGATTTTT. Its translation: CASSAPDRGWIF.

The chain uses TRBV5-8 and TRBJ2-1, with D maybe TRBD2 (5 bases). The CDR3 covers 17 residues. Trimming pared 0 bases from V and 6 bases from J, leaving 19 bases between. CDR1 SGHTS and CDR2 YDEGEE come from the germline V gene. The CDR3 DNA reads TGTGCCAGCAGCTTGGGACGCGGGCCGACGAAACGCAATGAGCAGTTCTTC. This sequence encodes CASSLGRGPTKRNEQFF.

The chain employs TRBV28 and TRBJ1-2, with a possible D match to TRBD1 (6 bases). CDR1 and CDR2 from the germline V gene are MDHEN and SYDVKM. The CDR3 loop spans 13 amino acids. Trimming stripped 6 bases from V and 3 bases from J, with 11 bases between. CDR3 sequence: CASSQGLDYGYTF. The CDR3 nucleotides read TGTGCCAGCAGCCAGGGGCTTGACTATGGCTACACCTTC.

The J gene is TRBJ2-2, the V gene TRBV13; TRBD2 aligns across 8 bases. Germline lookup yields CDR1 PRHDT and CDR2 FYEKMQ (reference sequence). This CDR3 contains 15 residues. Unmatched junction bases numbered 6, after V lost 6 bases and J lost 3 bases. The CDR3, as DNA: TGTGCCAGCAGGACCGGGACTAGGGACACCGGGGAGCTGTTTTTT. Translation: CASRTGTRDTGELFF.

The chain has TRBV19 and TRBJ1-4; 12 bases match TRBD1. This CDR3 is 13 amino acids long. Losses at the gene ends were 9 bases for V and 7 bases for J; bases not matched to a gene: 3. CDR1 is LNHDA, CDR2 SQIVND, per germline (reference sequence). CDR3 nucleotide sequence: TGTGCCAGCCGGGACAGGGGGCCTGAAAAACTGTTTTTT. This translates into CASRDRGPEKLFF.

This sequence joins TRBV18 and TRBJ1-1; D remains unclear. The CDR3 totals 13 residues. V dropped 3 bases and J dropped 5 bases, with 10 bases sitting between them. CDR1 is KGHSH, CDR2 LQKENI, per germline. The CDR3 protein is CASSPEVGTEAFF. In DNA form, the CDR3 reads TGTGCCAGCTCACCCGAGGTTGGGACTGAAGCTTTCTTT.

V and J are TRBV30 and TRBJ1-4; TRBD1 aligns across 7 bases. The CDR3 loop spans 13 amino acids. Germline V gene data show CDR1 as GTSNPN and CDR2 as SVGIG (reference sequence). V lost 4 bases and J lost 5; bases outside the gene matches: 4. The CDR3 nucleotides are TGTGCCTGGACGGGACAGCTAAATGAAAAACTGTTTTTT. Encoded protein: CAWTGQLNEKLFF.

The chain recombines TRBV10-3 with TRBJ1-1, with 10 bases fitting TRBD1. CDR1 ENHRY and CDR2 SYGVKD come from the germline V gene. V shed 2 bases and J 1 base; nucleotides not matched to a gene: 13. This CDR3 is built from 19 residues. CDR3 loop: CAISEVLMTGGTGNTEAFF. The CDR3 region has the DNA TGTGCCATCAGTGAGGTCCTCATGACAGGGGGCACGGGGAACACTGAAGCTTTCTTT.

V usage is TRBV2 and J usage is TRBJ1-1; perhaps TRBD1 as D (6 bases). The CDR3 covers 14 residues. V was trimmed by 0 bases and J by 1 base, leaving 6 bases between them. Germline V gene lookup returns CDR1 SNHLY and CDR2 FYNNEI. CDR3 nucleotides: TGTGCCAGCAGTGAAGCGACAGGGAACACTGAAGCTTTCTTT. Protein: CASSEATGNTEAFF.

The chain couples TRBV10-1 to TRBJ2-7; no clear D. V was cut by 1 base and J by 6 bases, with 10 bases left in between. Germline assignment: CDR1 WNHNN and CDR2 SYGVQD (reference sequence). There are 13 residues in the CDR3. CDR3 protein: CASSEYPQSEQYF. The CDR3 region has the DNA TGCGCCAGCAGTGAGTATCCACAGTCCGAGCAGTACTTC.

This clone showed up just a few times. The chain links TRBV11-3 to TRBJ2-7; weak D call: TRBD1 (6 bases). Germline values: CDR1 SGHNT, CDR2 YENEEA. The V end lost 5 bases, the J end lost 3 bases, and 8 bases lay between the germline ends. There are 12 residues in the CDR3. The chain's CDR3 is CASSPGHYEQYF. The CDR3 bases are TGTGCCAGCAGCCCGGGACACTACGAGCAGTACTTC. Full variable domain (outside the CDR3, taken from reference TRBV11-3 and TRBJ2-7): EAGVVQSPRYKIIEKKQPVAFWCNPISGHNTLYWYLQNLGQGPELLIRYENEEAVDDSQLPKDRFSAERLKGVDSTLKIQPAELGDSAVYLCASSPGHYEQYFGPGTRLTVT.

This chain connects TRBV5-6 to TRBJ1-5; D is undetermined. Germline CDR1 reads SGHDT; CDR2 reads YYEEEE. This CDR3 has 12 amino acids. V was cut by 4 bases and J by 7 bases, with 9 bases left in between. The CDR3: CASSRGDQPQHF. In DNA, the CDR3 is TGTGCCAGCAGCCGGGGTGACCAGCCCCAGCATTTT.

The chain has TRBV2 and TRBJ1-1, with 7 bases matching TRBD1. V was pared by 2 bases and J by 2 bases, with 8 bases of the junction left unmatched. CDR1 and CDR2 (germline): SNHLY, FYNNEI. This CDR3 is built from 16 residues. The DNA for the CDR3 is TGTGCCAGCAGTGAAACTCAGGACAGGCCCAACACTGAAGCTTTCTTT. Its translation is CASSETQDRPNTEAFF. Looking up the rest from reference TRBV2 and TRBJ1-1 gives the full variable domain: EPEVTQTPSHQVTQMGQEVILRCVPISNHLYFYWYRQILGQKVEFLVSFYNNEISEKSEIFDDQFSVERPDGSNFTLKIRSTKLEDSAMYFCASSETQDRPNTEAFFGQGTRLTVV.

The rearrangement joins TRBV5-1 to TRBJ1-5, with 9 positions matching TRBD1. Unmatched junction bases numbered 12, after V lost 7 bases and J lost 1 base. The length of the CDR3 is 17 residues. Germline CDR1 SGHRS, CDR2 YFSETQ. CDR3 sequence: CASLGQGPSRSNQPQHF. As DNA, the CDR3 is TGCGCCAGCTTGGGACAGGGCCCTTCGAGGAGCAATCAGCCCCAGCATTTT.

This clone was detected once. The V gene is TRBV5-1, the J gene TRBJ2-1, with 8 bases lining up with TRBD1. This CDR3 region has 15 residues. Germline loops: CDR1 SGHRS, CDR2 YFSETQ. The V and J ends lost 8 bases and 5 bases, in that order; junction bases with no gene match: 12. CDR3 loop: CASAGRDRSNNEQFF. CDR3 in DNA: TGCGCCAGTGCCGGACGGGACAGGAGTAACAATGAGCAGTTCTTC.